Each of the 7 T cell receptor beta chains below was sequenced from the same sample in a study of blood T cell repertoires in COVID-19. Sequencing used immunoSEQ multiplex PCR; TCRdb keeps in-frame clones, though not all of them. The sample includes about 240,000 clones, 82% of them seen just once. The sample taken for sequencing was peripheral blood. The receptor set was obtained from a woman aged 70-85 years with acute or convalescent COVID-19.

The J gene is TRBJ1-4, the V gene TRBV5-5; 7 bases are a match to TRBD1. CDR1 is SGHKS, CDR2 YYEKEE, per germline (reference sequence). The CDR3 runs 14 residues. V trimming: 4 bases; J trimming: 4 bases; junction bases outside the gene matches: 4. CDR3 loop: CASSATGYNEKLFF. CDR3 nucleotides: TGTGCCAGCAGCGCGACAGGGTATAATGAAAAACTGTTTTTT.

The rearrangement links TRBV18 to TRBJ1-6; D is unclear. The length of the CDR3 is 12 residues. Trimming removed 2 bases at V and 8 bases at J, with 4 bases between. Germline V gives CDR1 KGHSH, CDR2 LQKENI. CDR3 protein: CASSPLDSPLHF. CDR3 coding DNA: TGTGCCAGCTCACCATTAGATTCACCCCTCCACTTT.

This clone is a singleton in its sample. The V call is TRBV7-9, the J call TRBJ1-1; possible D gene TRBD1, 5 bases. The V and J ends lost 1 base and 5 bases respectively, with 8 bases between them. This CDR3 contains 13 residues. Germline V gives CDR1 SEHNR, CDR2 FQNEAQ (reference sequence). The CDR3 DNA reads as TGTGCCAGCAGCTTAGACAGGTGGACTGAAGCTTTCTTT. Encoded protein: CASSLDRWTEAFF.

The chain is built from TRBV2 and TRBJ1-2; no firm D call. The CDR3 extends over 14 amino acids. V lost 1 base to trimming and J lost 4 bases, with 10 bases between them. Germline assignment: CDR1 SNHLY and CDR2 FYNNEI. The CDR3 DNA reads TGTGCCAGCAGTGAAGTCGGGTATACCTATGGCTACACCTTC. Translation gives CASSEVGYTYGYTF.

V is TRBV28 and J is TRBJ1-1; 7 nucleotides line up with TRBD1. The CDR3 covers 14 residues. V gave up 2 bases and J gave up 6 bases; unmatched junction bases: 6. Germline V gene sequence: CDR1 MDHEN, CDR2 SYDVKM. The CDR3 nucleotides are TGTGCCAGCAGTTTAAGGGGGCTAAACGCTGAAGCTTTCTTT. Translating gives CASSLRGLNAEAFF. Looking up the rest from reference TRBV28 and TRBJ1-1 gives the full variable domain: DVKVTQSSRYLVKRTGEKVFLECVQDMDHENMFWYRQDPGLGLRLIYFSYDVKMKEKGDIPEGYSVSREKKERFSLILESASTNQTSMYLCASSLRGLNAEAFFGQGTRLTVV.

This clone was detected only once. The chain links TRBV4-3 to TRBJ2-3; 7 bases line up with TRBD2. The CDR3 totals 15 residues. Germline CDR1 reads LGHNA; CDR2 reads YSLEER. Unmatched junction bases numbered 2, after V lost 1 base and J lost 1 base. Here the CDR3 DNA reads TGCGCCAGCAGCCAAGTGGGGGGGGGCACAGATACGCAGTATTTT. Translation gives CASSQVGGGTDTQYF.

This clone was recorded a few times. The DNA of the CDR3 is TGTGCCAGCAGAGACCTACAGGGGCTCGGCTACACCTTC. This sequence encodes CASRDLQGLGYTF. The J gene is TRBJ1-2, the V gene TRBV6-5; the match to TRBD1 covers 7 bases. CDR1 is MNHEY, CDR2 SVGAGI, per germline. V shed 6 bases and J 8 bases; nucleotides not matched to a gene: 9. This CDR3 has 13 residues.